Listed here is a single T cell receptor (beta chain). Its antigen is unidentified. This CDR3 fails to terminate in the conserved phenylalanine or tryptophan, so it likely reflects a read error. This entry comes from a study of identical twins. Regarding the study as a whole: Weaker excess sharing between twins was seen in beta out-of-frame sequences.

TCRdb reprocessed the 5' RACE reads via MiXCR and lists one record per CDR3 protein. The sample includes about 660,000 distinct CDR3 sequences, approximately 9% of them seen just once. Germline V gene lookup returns CDR1 SGHTA and CDR2 FQGNSA. V lost 4 bases, J lost 7 bases, and 5 bases stayed unmatched. The CDR3 totals 14 residues. This sample was shared with a second study, whose subject was yellow fever vaccine responses in identical twins.

Sequenced sample: PBMCs. The chain couples TRBV7-2 to TRBJ2-7; 12 bases match TRBD2. The TCR comes from a woman younger than 35 in good health. The CDR3: CASSSSGGAGEQYY. The CDR3 DNA follows: TGTGCCAGCAGCTCTAGCGGGGGGGCCGGGGAGCAGTACTAC.